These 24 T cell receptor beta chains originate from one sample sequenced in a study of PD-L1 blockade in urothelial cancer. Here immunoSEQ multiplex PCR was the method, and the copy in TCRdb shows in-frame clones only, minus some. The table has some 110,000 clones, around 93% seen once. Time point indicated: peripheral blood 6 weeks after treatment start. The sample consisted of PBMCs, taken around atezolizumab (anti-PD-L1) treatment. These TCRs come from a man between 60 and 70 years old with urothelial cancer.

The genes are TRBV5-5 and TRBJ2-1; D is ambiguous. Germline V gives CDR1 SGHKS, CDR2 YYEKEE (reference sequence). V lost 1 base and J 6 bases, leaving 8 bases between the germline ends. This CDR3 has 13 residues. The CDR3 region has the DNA TGTGCCAGCAGCTTGAATCTCCCCAATGAGCAGTTCTTC. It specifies CASSLNLPNEQFF.

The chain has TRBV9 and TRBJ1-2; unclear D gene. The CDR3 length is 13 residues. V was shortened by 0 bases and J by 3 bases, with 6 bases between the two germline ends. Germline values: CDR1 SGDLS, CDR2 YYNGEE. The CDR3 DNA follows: TGTGCCAGCAGCGTAGTACAGCACTATGGCTACACCTTC. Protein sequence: CASSVVQHYGYTF.

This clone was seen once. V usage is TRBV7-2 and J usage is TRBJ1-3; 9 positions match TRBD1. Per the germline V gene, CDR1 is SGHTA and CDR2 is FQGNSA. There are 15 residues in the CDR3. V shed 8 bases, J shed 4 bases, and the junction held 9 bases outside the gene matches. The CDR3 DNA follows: TGTGCCAGCGGGGGGGACAGGGCAGCCGGAAACACCATATATTTT. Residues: CASGGDRAAGNTIYF.

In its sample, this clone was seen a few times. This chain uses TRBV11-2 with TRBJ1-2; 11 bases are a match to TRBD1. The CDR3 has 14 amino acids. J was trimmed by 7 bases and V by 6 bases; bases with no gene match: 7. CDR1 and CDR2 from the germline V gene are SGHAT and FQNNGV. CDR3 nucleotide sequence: TGTGCCAGCAGGCAATTAGGGACAGGGGGTGGCTACACCTTC. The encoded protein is CASRQLGTGGGYTF.

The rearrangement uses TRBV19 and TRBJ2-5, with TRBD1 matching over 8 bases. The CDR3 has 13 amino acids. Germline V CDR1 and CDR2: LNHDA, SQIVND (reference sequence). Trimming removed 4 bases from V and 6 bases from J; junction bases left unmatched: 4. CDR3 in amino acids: CASSKDRVQTQYF. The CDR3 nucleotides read TGTGCCAGTAGTAAGGACAGGGTCCAGACCCAGTACTTC.

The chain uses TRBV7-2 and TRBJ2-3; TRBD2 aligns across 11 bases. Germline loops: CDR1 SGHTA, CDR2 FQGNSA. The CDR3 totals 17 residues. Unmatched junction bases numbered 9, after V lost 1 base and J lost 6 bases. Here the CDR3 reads CASSLVRLAGGGDTQYF. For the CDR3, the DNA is TGTGCCAGCAGCTTAGTTCGTCTAGCGGGGGGAGGTGATACGCAGTATTTT.

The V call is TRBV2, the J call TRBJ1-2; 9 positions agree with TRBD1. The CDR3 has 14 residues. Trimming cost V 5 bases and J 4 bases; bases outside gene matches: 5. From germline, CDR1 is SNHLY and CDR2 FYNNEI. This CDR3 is CASSISTGGYGYTF. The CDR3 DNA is TGTGCCAGCAGTATATCGACAGGGGGCTATGGCTACACCTTC.

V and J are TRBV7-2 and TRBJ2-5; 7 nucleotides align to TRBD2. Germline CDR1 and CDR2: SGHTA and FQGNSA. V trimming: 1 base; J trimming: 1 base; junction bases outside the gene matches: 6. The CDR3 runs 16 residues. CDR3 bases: TGTGCCAGCAGCTTAGGGCCTAGCGGCTCCCAAGAGACCCAGTACTTC. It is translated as CASSLGPSGSQETQYF.

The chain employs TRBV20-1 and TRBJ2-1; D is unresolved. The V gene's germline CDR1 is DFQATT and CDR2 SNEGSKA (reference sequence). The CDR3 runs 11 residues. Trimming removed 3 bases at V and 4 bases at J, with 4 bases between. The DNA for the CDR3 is TGCAGTGCTAGTAGATACAATGAGCAGTTCTTC. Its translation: CSASRYNEQFF.

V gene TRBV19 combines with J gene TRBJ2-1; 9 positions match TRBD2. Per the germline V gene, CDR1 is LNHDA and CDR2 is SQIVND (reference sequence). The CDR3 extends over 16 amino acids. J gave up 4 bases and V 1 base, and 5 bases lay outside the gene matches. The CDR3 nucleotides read TGTGCCAGTAGTATAGGCGGCGGGAGGGAGTACAATGAGCAGTTCTTC. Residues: CASSIGGGREYNEQFF.

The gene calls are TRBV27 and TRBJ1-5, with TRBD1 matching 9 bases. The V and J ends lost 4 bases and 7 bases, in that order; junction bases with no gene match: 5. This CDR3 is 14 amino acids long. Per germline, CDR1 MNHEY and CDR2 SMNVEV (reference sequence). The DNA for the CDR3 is TGTGCCAGCAGTTCGACAGGGGGTGGCCAGCCCCAGCATTTT. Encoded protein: CASSSTGGGQPQHF.

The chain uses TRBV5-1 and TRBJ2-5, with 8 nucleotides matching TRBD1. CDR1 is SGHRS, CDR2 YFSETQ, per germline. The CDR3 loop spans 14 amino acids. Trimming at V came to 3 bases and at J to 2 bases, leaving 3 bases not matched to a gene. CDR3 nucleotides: TGCGCCAGCAGCTCACAGGGGGGACAAGAGACCCAGTACTTC. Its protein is CASSSQGGQETQYF.

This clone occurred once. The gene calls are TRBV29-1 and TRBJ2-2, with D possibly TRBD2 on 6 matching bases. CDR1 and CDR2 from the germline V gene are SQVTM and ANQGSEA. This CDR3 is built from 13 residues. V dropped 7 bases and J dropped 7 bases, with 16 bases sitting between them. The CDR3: CSADGTQDGELFF. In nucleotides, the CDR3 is TGCAGCGCGGACGGGACTCAGGACGGGGAGCTGTTTTTT.

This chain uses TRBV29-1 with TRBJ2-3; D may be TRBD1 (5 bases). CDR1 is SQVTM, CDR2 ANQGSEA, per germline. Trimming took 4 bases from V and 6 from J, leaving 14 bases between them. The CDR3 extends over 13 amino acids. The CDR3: CSVVADKGDTQYF. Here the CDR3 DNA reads TGCAGCGTTGTCGCGGACAAGGGTGATACGCAGTATTTT.

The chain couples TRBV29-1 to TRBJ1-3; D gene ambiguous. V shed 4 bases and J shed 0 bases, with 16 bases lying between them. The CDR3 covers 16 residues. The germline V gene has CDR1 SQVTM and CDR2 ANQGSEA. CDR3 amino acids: CSVAGLEGTSGNTIYF. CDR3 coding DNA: TGCAGCGTTGCAGGTTTGGAGGGAACCTCTGGAAACACCATATATTTT. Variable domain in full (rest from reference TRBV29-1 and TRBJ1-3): SAVISQKPSRDICQRGTSLTIQCQVDSQVTMMFWYRQQPGQSLTLIATANQGSEATYESGFVIDKFPISRPNLTFSTLTVSNMSPEDSSIYLCSVAGLEGTSGNTIYFGEGSWLTVV.

The DNA of the CDR3 is TGTGCCAGCAGCTTCCGACAGGGGACCCACGTCGAGCAGTACTTC. Its translation: CASSFRQGTHVEQYF. The chain is built from TRBV7-9 and TRBJ2-5; TRBD1 agrees at 8 bases. Near its end, the DNA agrees better with TRBJ2-7, so the J call may be wrong. This CDR3 region has 15 residues. CDR1 is SEHNR and CDR2 is FQNEAQ in the germline V gene (reference sequence).

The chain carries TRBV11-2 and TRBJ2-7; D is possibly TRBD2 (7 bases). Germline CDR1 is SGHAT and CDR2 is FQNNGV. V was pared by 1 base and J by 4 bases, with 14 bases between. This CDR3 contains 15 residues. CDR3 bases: TGTGCCAGCAGCTTAGGGGGGGGCGACGCTTACGAGCAGTACTTC. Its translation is CASSLGGGDAYEQYF.

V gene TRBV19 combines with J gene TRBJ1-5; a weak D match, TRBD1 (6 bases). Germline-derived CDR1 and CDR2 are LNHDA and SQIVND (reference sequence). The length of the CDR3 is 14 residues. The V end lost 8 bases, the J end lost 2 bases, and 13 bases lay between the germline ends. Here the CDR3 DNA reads TGTGCCAGTGAGTCGACAGGTGGCAATCAGCCCCAGCATTTT. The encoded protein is CASESTGGNQPQHF.

CDR3 loop: CATSKERGSGNEQFF. The CDR3 nucleotides read TGTGCCACCAGCAAAGAACGGGGGTCAGGCAATGAGCAGTTCTTC. J is TRBJ2-1 and V is TRBV15, with D possibly matching TRBD2 (6 bases). V lost 4 bases to trimming and J lost 6 bases, with 16 bases between them. Germline-derived CDR1 and CDR2 are LNHNV and YYDKDF (reference sequence). The CDR3 contains 15 residues.

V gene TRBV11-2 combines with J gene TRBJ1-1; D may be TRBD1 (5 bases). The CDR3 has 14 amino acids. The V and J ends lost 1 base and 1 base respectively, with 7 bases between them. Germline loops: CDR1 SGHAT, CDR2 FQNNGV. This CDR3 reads CASSLVGGNTEAFF. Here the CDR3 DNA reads TGTGCCAGCAGCTTAGTGGGGGGGAACACTGAAGCTTTCTTT.

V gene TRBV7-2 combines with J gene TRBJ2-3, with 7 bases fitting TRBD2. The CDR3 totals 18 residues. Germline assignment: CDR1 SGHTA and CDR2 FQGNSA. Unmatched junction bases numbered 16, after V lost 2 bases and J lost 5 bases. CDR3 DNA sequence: TGTGCCAGCAGCTTAAATCCAACTTTGACGGGAGGTCAAGATACGCAGTATTTT. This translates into CASSLNPTLTGGQDTQYF.

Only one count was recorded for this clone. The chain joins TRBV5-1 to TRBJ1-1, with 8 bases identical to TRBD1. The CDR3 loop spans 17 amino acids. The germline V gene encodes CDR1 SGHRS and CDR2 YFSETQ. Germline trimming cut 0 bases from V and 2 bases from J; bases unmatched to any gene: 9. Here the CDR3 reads CASSLAHGTGLNTEAFF. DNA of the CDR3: TGCGCCAGCAGCTTGGCTCACGGGACAGGACTTAACACTGAAGCTTTCTTT.

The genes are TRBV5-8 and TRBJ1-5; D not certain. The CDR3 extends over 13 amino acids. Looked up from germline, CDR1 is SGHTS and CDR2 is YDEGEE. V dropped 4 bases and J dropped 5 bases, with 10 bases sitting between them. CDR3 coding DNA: TGTGCCAGCAGCCTCAGAGGAGATCAGCCCCAGCATTTT. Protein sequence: CASSLRGDQPQHF. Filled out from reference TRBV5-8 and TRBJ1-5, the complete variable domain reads EAGVTQSPTHLIKTRGQQATLRCSPISGHTSVYWYQQALGLGLQFLLWYDEGEERNRGNFPPRFSGRQFPNYSSELNVNALELEDSALYLCASSLRGDQPQHFGDGTRLSIL.

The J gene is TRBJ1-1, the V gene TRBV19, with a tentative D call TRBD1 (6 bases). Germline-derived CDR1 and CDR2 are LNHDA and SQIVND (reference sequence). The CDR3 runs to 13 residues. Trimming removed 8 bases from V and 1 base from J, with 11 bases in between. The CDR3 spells CASFKQGNTEAFF. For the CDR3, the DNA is TGTGCCAGTTTTAAACAGGGGAACACTGAAGCTTTCTTT.